The rows below give T cell receptor beta chains drawn from one sample of a study of OX40 agonist ivuxolimab in advanced cancers. Assay: immunoSEQ multiplex PCR; the TCRdb copy retains only in-frame clones and omits some. The sample lists approximately 35,000 clones; around 80% were seen once. Material: CD4+ or CD8+ T cells sorted from blood, obtained in a trial of the OX40 agonist ivuxolimab. These receptors came from an adult with an advanced solid tumor such as melanoma, head and neck, liver or kidney cancer. Both conserved end residues are part of each CDR3. A D gene is named only where the DNA matches it firmly. A clone size is listed for some rows: how often the clone was seen (once, few, many), or a class if it is expanded.

V	D	size	J	CDR3	DNA
TRBV6-5	.	few	TRBJ2-1	CASSYPNEQFF	TGTGCCAGCAGTTACCCCAATGAGCAGTTCTTC
TRBV19	.	.	TRBJ1-5	CASSINVWVAAGPYQPQHF	TGTGCCAGTAGTATAAATGTCTGGGTGGCAGCGGGACCTTATCAGCCCCAGCATTTT
TRBV7-9	.	.	TRBJ2-7	CASGGRSYEQYF	TGTGCCAGCGGGGGCCGCTCCTACGAGCAGTACTTC
TRBV9	.	.	TRBJ2-5	CASSVAGFQETQYF	TGTGCCAGCAGCGTAGCAGGATTCCAAGAGACCCAGTACTTC
TRBV6-1	TRBD1	once	TRBJ1-1	CASRGTGAEAFF	TGTGCCAGCAGGGGGACAGGGGCTGAAGCTTTCTTT
TRBV18	.	.	TRBJ1-3	CASSPPLRRNSGNTIYF	TGTGCCAGCTCACCACCCCTCAGGCGAAACTCTGGAAACACCATATATTTT
TRBV28	TRBD1	.	TRBJ1-2	CASRGWDRTKGYGYTF	TGTGCCAGCAGGGGGTGGGACAGGACAAAGGGATATGGCTACACCTTC
TRBV5-1	TRBD1	.	TRBJ2-1	CASSWGQYNEQFF	TGCGCCAGCAGCTGGGGACAGTACAATGAGCAGTTCTTC
TRBV27	.	.	TRBJ2-7	CASSSPIRTKWGDEQYF	TGTGCCAGCAGTTCCCCGATAAGGACAAAATGGGGGGACGAGCAGTACTTC
TRBV7-9	.	.	TRBJ2-5	CASSPSWPAADRQETQYF	TGTGCCAGCAGCCCTTCATGGCCCGCAGCGGACCGACAAGAGACCCAGTACTTC
TRBV6-1	.	few	TRBJ1-3	CASSERVSGNTIYF	TGTGCCAGCAGTGAGCGGGTCTCTGGAAACACCATATATTTT
TRBV27	.	.	TRBJ2-7	CASSLGYEQYF	TGTGCCAGCAGTTTGGGTTACGAGCAGTACTTC
TRBV11-3	.	once	TRBJ2-7	CASSLGLPGEQYF	TGTGCCAGCAGCTTAGGGTTACCGGGCGAGCAGTACTTC
TRBV2	TRBD1	.	TRBJ2-7	CASGGDRGPYEQYF	TGTGCCAGCGGTGGGGACAGGGGACCCTACGAGCAGTACTTC
TRBV5-1	.	.	TRBJ2-3	CASSSGHFTDTQYF	TGCGCCAGCAGCTCAGGACACTTCACAGATACGCAGTATTTT
TRBV7-9	TRBD2	.	TRBJ2-2	CASSWSSGGAFGTGELFF	TGTGCCAGCAGCTGGTCTAGCGGGGGGGCATTTGGCACCGGGGAGCTGTTTTTT
TRBV6-1	.	few	TRBJ1-6	CASSSRERGSPLHF	TGTGCCAGCAGTTCCAGGGAGAGGGGATCACCCCTCCACTTT
TRBV19	.	medium-sized	TRBJ1-1	CASSIADRGSEAFF	TGTGCCAGTAGTATAGCCGACAGAGGAAGTGAAGCTTTCTTT
TRBV2	.	.	TRBJ1-3	CASSPGVHSPYSGNTIYF	TGTGCCAGCAGTCCGGGGGTCCACAGCCCCTACTCTGGAAACACCATATATTTT
TRBV7-2	TRBD1	few	TRBJ2-1	CASSLDRSSYNEQFF	TGTGCCAGCAGCCTGGACAGGAGCTCCTACAATGAGCAGTTCTTC
TRBV12-5	.	.	TRBJ2-2	CASGLVLGGLITGELFF	TGTGCTAGTGGTTTGGTCTTAGGGGGACTGATCACCGGGGAGCTGTTTTTT
TRBV7-9	.	.	TRBJ1-2	CASSLAGIGYGYTF	TGTGCCAGCAGCTTAGCGGGCATCGGCTATGGCTACACCTTC
TRBV30	TRBD2	.	TRBJ2-5	CAWSGGVTMKTQYF	TGTGCCTGGAGCGGGGGGGTAACAATGAAGACCCAGTACTTC
TRBV20-1	.	.	TRBJ2-3	CSAWRTDTQYF	TGCAGTGCGTGGAGGACAGATACGCAGTATTTT
TRBV19	TRBD1	few	TRBJ1-1	CASSMEGATEAFF	TGTGCCAGTAGTATGGAGGGGGCCACTGAAGCTTTCTTT
TRBV30	TRBD1	few	TRBJ1-2	CAWSEGTGNGYTF	TGTGCCTGGAGCGAAGGGACAGGGAACGGCTACACCTTC
TRBV5-1	TRBD1	.	TRBJ1-1	CASSLQGWNTEAFF	TGCGCCAGCAGCCTACAGGGGTGGAACACTGAAGCTTTCTTT